Below are 10 T cell receptor beta chains sequenced from a single sample in a study of cytomegalovirus exposure and HLA in healthy donors. The PCR used 60 Vbeta and 13 Jbeta primers. Profiled with immunoSEQ multiplex PCR; TCRdb holds only in-frame clones, not every one. The table lists roughly 190,000 clones, approximately 83% of them singletons. Sequenced input: PBMCs. These receptors were obtained from a woman aged 45 to 65 in good health and CMV-seropositive.

V is TRBV19 and J is TRBJ1-5; no clear D gene. CDR3 size: 15 residues. The V and J ends lost 3 bases and 0 bases respectively, with 9 bases between them. CDR1 is LNHDA, CDR2 SQIVND, per germline (reference sequence). CDR3 protein: CASSIEAISNQPQHF. The CDR3 DNA is TGTGCCAGTAGTATTGAAGCAATTAGCAATCAGCCCCAGCATTTT.

In this sample, this clone turned up a few times. J is TRBJ1-4 and V is TRBV4-3; 9 positions agree with TRBD1. CDR1 LGHNA and CDR2 YSLEER come from the germline V gene. V shed 5 bases, J shed 5 bases, and the junction held 9 bases outside the gene matches. The CDR3 is 16 residues long. This CDR3 reads CASSVNPGQGNEKLFF. Written as DNA, the CDR3 is TGCGCCAGCAGCGTCAATCCGGGACAGGGAAATGAAAAACTGTTTTTT.

The chain uses TRBV7-2 and TRBJ1-2, with 8 bases matching TRBD1. This CDR3 has 15 amino acids. CDR1 and CDR2 (germline): SGHTA, FQGNSA. The V gene end was trimmed by 1 base and the J gene end by 8 bases; junction bases not matched to a gene: 9. CDR3 nucleotides: TGTGCCAGCAGCTTAGACTCTACAGGGGGAAGAGGCTACACCTTC. Encoded protein: CASSLDSTGGRGYTF.

The V gene is TRBV6-5, the J gene TRBJ1-5, with no clear D. Trimming took 7 bases from V and 7 from J, leaving 11 bases between them. CDR3 length equals 12 residues. Germline V lookup: CDR1 MNHEY, CDR2 SVGAGI. The CDR3 DNA is TGTGCCAGCACCAAAAGAGGACAGCCCCAGCATTTT. It yields the protein CASTKRGQPQHF.

About this clone: This specimen includes other DNA sequences encoding the same CDR3. The gene calls are TRBV18 and TRBJ1-1; D is ambiguous. The germline V gene has CDR1 KGHSH and CDR2 LQKENI. Trimming stripped 2 bases from V and 0 bases from J, with 13 bases between. CDR3 size: 16 residues. DNA of the CDR3: TGTGCCAGCTCACCAAGTCTAGGAACTATGAACACTGAAGCTTTCTTT. Translated: CASSPSLGTMNTEAFF.

This clone was seen only once. The rearrangement links TRBV28 to TRBJ1-3, with TRBD1 matching over 7 bases. The CDR3 totals 16 residues. CDR1 is MDHEN, CDR2 SYDVKM, per germline. V lost 7 bases to trimming and J lost 2 bases; unmatched junction nucleotides: 11. The CDR3 is CASTFHAGGPGNTIYF. The CDR3 DNA reads as TGTGCCAGCACCTTCCACGCAGGGGGACCTGGAAACACCATATATTTT. The full variable domain, its missing parts supplied by reference TRBV28 and TRBJ1-3, is DVKVTQSSRYLVKRTGEKVFLECVQDMDHENMFWYRQDPGLGLRLIYFSYDVKMKEKGDIPEGYSVSREKKERFSLILESASTNQTSMYLCASTFHAGGPGNTIYFGEGSWLTVV.

The J gene is TRBJ2-1, the V gene TRBV18, with TRBD1 matching over 8 bases. V shed 4 bases, J shed 5 bases, and the junction held 4 bases outside the gene matches. The CDR3 is 14 amino acids. Germline lookup yields CDR1 KGHSH and CDR2 LQKENI. This CDR3 reads CASSLGTGDNEQFF. CDR3 nucleotides: TGTGCCAGCTCACTCGGGACAGGAGACAATGAGCAGTTCTTC.

The chain carries TRBV6-5 and TRBJ1-3, with 8 bases that match TRBD1. V shed 2 bases, J shed 4 bases, and the junction held 7 bases outside the gene matches. This CDR3 is 16 amino acids long. The germline V gene has CDR1 MNHEY and CDR2 SVGAGI. The CDR3 protein is CASSYRQGASGNTIYF. CDR3 in DNA: TGTGCCAGCAGTTACAGGCAGGGGGCATCAGGAAACACCATATATTTT.

The genes are TRBV6-4 and TRBJ2-3; D remains ambiguous. The CDR3 contains 14 residues. Between the trimmed V and J ends, which lost 6 bases and 3 bases, there was a span of 13 bases. Per germline, CDR1 MRHNA and CDR2 SNTAGT. CDR3 in DNA: TGTGCCAGCAGCGGATCCCCCGGGACAGATACGCAGTATTTT. Translating it yields CASSGSPGTDTQYF.

V and J are TRBV15 and TRBJ1-2, with 8 bases matching TRBD1. V shed 5 bases and J 4 bases; nucleotides not matched to a gene: 9. CDR3 size: 15 residues. Germline CDR1 LNHNV, CDR2 YYDKDF (reference sequence). The CDR3: CATSSWTGKSYGYTF. The CDR3 region has the DNA TGTGCCACCAGCTCGTGGACAGGGAAAAGCTATGGCTACACCTTC.